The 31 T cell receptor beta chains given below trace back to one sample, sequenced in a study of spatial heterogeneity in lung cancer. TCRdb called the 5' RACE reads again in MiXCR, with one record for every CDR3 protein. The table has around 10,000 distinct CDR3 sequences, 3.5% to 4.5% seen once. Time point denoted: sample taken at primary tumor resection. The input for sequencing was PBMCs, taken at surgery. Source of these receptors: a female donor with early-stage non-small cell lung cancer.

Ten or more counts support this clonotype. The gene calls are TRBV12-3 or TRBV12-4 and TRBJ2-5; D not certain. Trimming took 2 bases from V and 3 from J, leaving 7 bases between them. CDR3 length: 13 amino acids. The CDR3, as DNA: TGTGCCAGCAGTTTATGGGGTAAAGAGACCCAGTACTTC. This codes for CASSLWGKETQYF.

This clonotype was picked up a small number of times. CDR3 in DNA: TGTGCCAGCAGCTCTACAGGGCCGGATTCACCCCTCCACTTT. Its translation: CASSSTGPDSPLHF. This sequence joins TRBV7-3 and TRBJ1-6; D possibly corresponds to TRBD1 (6 bases). This CDR3 is built from 14 residues. The germline CDR1 and CDR2 sequences are SGHTA and FQGTGA. Trimming took off 4 bases at V and 8 bases at J, with 12 bases between the two ends.

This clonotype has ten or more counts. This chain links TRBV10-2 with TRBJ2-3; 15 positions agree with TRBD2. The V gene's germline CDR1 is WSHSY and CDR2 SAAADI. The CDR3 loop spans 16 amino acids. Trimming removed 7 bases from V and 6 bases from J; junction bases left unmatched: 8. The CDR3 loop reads CASNGLAGGPGDTQYF. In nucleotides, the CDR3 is TGCGCCAGCAACGGACTAGCGGGGGGGCCCGGGGATACGCAGTATTTT.

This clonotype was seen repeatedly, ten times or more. CDR3 coding DNA: TGCAGCGTCGCGGGAGGGACCACAGATACGCAGTATTTT. It is translated as CSVAGGTTDTQYF. The rearrangement uses TRBV29-1 and TRBJ2-3; 9 nucleotides match TRBD2. This CDR3 spans 13 amino acids. V lost 6 bases, J lost 2 bases, and 3 bases stayed unmatched. Germline V gene data show CDR1 as SQVTM and CDR2 as ANQGSEA.

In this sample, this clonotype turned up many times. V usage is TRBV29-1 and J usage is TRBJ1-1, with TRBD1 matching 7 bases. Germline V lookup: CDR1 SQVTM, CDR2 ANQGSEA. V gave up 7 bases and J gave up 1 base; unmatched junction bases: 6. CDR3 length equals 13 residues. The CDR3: CSATRQGNTEAFF. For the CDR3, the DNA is TGCAGCGCAACAAGACAGGGGAACACTGAAGCTTTCTTT.

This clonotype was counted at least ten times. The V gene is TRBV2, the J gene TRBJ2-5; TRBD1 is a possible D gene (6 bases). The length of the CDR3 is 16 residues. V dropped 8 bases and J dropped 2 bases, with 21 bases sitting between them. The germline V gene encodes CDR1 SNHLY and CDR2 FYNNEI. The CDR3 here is CASLKTGTLGQETQYF. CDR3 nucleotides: TGTGCCAGCTTGAAGACAGGAACCCTGGGGCAAGAGACCCAGTACTTC.

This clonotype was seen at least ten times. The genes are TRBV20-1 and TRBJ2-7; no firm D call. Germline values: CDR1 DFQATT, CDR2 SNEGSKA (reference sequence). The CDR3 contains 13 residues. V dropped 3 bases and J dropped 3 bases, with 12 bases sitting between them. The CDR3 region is CSARGRFLYEQYF. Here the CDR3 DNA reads TGCAGTGCTAGGGGTCGTTTCCTCTACGAGCAGTACTTC.

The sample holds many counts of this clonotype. The CDR3 region has the DNA TGTGCCAGCAGCTTAGGGCAGCGGGGGACAGATACGCAGTATTTT. It encodes CASSLGQRGTDTQYF. V usage is TRBV7-2 and J usage is TRBJ2-3, with 8 bases aligning to TRBD2. The germline CDR1 and CDR2 sequences are SGHTA and FQGNSA. J lost 3 bases, V lost 1 base, and 3 bases had no gene match. CDR3 length: 15 amino acids.

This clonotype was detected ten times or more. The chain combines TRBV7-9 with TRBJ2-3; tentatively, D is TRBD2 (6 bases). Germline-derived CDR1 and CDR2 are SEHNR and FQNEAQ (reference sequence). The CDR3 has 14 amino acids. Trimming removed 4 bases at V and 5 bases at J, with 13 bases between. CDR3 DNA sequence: TGTGCCAGCAGCTCTCGAACCGGGGGAGATACGCAGTATTTT. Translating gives CASSSRTGGDTQYF.

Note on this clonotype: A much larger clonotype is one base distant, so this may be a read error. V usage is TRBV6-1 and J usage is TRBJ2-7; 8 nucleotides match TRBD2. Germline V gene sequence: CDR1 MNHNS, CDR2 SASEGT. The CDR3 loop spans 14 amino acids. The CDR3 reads CAGSVISGAYEQYF. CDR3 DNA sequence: TGTGCCGGCAGTGTCATTAGCGGGGCCTACGAGCAGTACTTC.

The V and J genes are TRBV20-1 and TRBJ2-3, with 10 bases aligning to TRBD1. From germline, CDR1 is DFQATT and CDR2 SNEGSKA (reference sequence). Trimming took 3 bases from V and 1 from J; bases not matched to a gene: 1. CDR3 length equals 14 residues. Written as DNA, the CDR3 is TGCAGTGCTAGTGGGACAGGGGGCACAGATACGCAGTATTTT. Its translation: CSASGTGGTDTQYF.

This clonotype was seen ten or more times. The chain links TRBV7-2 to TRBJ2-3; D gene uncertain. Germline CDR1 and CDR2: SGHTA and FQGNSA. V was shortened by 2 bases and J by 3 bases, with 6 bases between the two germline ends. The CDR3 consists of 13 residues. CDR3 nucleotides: TGTGCCAGCAGCTTACGGATTACAGATACGCAGTATTTT. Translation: CASSLRITDTQYF.

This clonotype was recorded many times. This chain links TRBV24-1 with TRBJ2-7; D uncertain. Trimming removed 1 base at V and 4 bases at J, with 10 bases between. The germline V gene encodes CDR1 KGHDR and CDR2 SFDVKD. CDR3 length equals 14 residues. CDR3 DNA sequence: TGTGCCACCAGTGATTTAGTGGGCCCTTACGAGCAGTACTTC. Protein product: CATSDLVGPYEQYF.

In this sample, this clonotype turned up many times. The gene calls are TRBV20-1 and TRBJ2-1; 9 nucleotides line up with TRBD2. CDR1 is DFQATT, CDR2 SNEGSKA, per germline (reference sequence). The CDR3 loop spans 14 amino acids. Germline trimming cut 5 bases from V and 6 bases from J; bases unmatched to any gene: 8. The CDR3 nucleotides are TGCAGTGCTTTAGCGGGGGCGGGTAGCAATGAGCAGTTCTTC. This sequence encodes CSALAGAGSNEQFF.

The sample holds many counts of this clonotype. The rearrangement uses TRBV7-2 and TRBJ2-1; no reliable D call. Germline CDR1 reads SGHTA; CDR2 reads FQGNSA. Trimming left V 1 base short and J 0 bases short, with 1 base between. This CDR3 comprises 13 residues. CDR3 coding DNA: TGTGCCAGCAGCTTAGGCTCCTACAATGAGCAGTTCTTC. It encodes CASSLGSYNEQFF.

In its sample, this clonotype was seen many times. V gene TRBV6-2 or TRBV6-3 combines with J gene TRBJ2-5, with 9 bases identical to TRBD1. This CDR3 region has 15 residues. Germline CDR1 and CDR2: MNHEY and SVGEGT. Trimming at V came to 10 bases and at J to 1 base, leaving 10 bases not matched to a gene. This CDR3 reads CATRRGTGLQETQYF. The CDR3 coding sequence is TGTGCCACCCGACGAGGGACAGGGCTCCAAGAGACCCAGTACTTC.

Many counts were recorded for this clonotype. DNA of the CDR3: TGTGCCAGCAGAGCGGGACAGGGGAGAGGGCAGTTCTTC. Its protein product is CASRAGQGRGQFF. V and J are TRBV6-1 and TRBJ2-1, with 10 bases fitting TRBD1. This CDR3 region has 13 residues. V lost 6 bases to trimming and J lost 12 bases; unmatched junction nucleotides: 8. The germline V gene has CDR1 MNHNS and CDR2 SASEGT.

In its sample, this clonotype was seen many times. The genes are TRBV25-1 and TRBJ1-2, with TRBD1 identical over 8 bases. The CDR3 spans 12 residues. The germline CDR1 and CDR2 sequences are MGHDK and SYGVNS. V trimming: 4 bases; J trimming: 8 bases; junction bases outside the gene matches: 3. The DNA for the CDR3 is TGTGCCAGCAGTGCAGGGGGCATGGGCTACACCTTC. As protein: CASSAGGMGYTF.

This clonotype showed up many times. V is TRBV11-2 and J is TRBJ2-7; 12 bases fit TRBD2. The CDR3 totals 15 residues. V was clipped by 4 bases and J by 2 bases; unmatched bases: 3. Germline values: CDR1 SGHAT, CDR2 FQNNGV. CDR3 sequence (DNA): TGTGCCAGCAGCTACGCTAGCGGGGGGGCCTACGAGCAGTACTTC. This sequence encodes CASSYASGGAYEQYF.

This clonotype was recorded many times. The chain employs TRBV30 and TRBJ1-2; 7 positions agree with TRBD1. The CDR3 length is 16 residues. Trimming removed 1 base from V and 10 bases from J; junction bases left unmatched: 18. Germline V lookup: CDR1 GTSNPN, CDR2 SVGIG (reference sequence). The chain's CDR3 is CAWSDLTFGTAYDYTF. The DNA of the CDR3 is TGTGCCTGGAGTGATCTCACCTTTGGGACAGCCTACGACTACACCTTC.

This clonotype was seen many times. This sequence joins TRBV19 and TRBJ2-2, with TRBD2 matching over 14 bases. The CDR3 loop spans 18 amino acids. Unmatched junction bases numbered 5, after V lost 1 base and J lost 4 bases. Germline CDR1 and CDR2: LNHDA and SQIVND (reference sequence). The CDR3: CASSIVGGLAGVTGELFF. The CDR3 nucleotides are TGTGCCAGTAGTATAGTCGGGGGACTAGCGGGAGTCACCGGGGAGCTGTTTTTT. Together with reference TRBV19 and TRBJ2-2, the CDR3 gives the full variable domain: DGGITQSPKYLFRKEGQNVTLSCEQNLNHDAMYWYRQDPGQGLRLIYYSQIVNDFQKGDIAEGYSVSREKKESFPLTVTSAQKNPTAFYLCASSIVGGLAGVTGELFFGEGSRLTVL.

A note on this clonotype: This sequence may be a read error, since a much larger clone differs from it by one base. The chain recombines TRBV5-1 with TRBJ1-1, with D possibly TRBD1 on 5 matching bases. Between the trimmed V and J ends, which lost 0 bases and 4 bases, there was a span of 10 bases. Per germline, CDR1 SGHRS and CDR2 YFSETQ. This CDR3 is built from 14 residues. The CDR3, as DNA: TGCGCCAGCAGCTTGGTCGGGAGGGGCACTGAAGCTTTCTTT. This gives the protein CASSLVGRGTEAFF.

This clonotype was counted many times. The CDR3 coding sequence is TGTGCCAGCAGCTTTGGTCCGGGACAGATGTGGAATGGCTACACCTTC. Protein: CASSFGPGQMWNGYTF. The chain combines TRBV7-2 with TRBJ1-2; 7 nucleotides line up with TRBD1. V lost 3 bases to trimming and J lost 6 bases; unmatched junction nucleotides: 13. Germline V lookup: CDR1 SGHTA, CDR2 FQGNSA. CDR3 length: 16 amino acids.

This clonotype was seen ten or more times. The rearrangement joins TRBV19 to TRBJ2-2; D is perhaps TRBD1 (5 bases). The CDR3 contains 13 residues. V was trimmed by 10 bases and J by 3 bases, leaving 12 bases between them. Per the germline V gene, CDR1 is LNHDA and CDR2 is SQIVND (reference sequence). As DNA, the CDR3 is TGTGCCACCCAGCAGGGTTACACCGGGGAGCTGTTTTTT. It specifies CATQQGYTGELFF.

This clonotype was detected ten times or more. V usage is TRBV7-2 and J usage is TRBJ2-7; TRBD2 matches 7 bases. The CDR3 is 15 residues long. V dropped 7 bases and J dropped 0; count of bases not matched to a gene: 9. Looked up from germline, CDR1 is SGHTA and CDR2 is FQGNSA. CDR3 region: CASIPLGGSSYEQYF. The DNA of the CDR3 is TGTGCCAGCATCCCTCTGGGCGGGAGCTCCTACGAGCAGTACTTC. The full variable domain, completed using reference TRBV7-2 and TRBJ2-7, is GAGVSQSPSNKVTEKGKDVELRCDPISGHTALYWYRQSLGQGLEFLIYFQGNSAPDKSGLPSDRFSAERTGGSVSTLTIQRTQQEDSAVYLCASIPLGGSSYEQYFGPGTRLTVT.

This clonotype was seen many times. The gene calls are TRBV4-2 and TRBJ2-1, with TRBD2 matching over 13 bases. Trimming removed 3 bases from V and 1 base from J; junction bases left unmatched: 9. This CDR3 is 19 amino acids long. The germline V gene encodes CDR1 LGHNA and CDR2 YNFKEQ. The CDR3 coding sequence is TGTGCCAGCAGCCACTCTCCTCTACTAGCGGGAGGGTCCTACAATGAGCAGTTCTTC. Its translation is CASSHSPLLAGGSYNEQFF.

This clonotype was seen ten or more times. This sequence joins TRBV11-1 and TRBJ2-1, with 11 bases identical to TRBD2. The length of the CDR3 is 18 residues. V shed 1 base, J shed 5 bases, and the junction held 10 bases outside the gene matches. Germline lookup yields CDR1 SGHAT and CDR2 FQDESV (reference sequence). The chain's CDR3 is CASSLVFASGGFHNEQFF. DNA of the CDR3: TGTGCCAGCAGCTTAGTTTTCGCTAGCGGGGGGTTTCACAATGAGCAGTTCTTC.

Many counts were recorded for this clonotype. The CDR3 is CASSLASASGRTDTQYF. The DNA for the CDR3 is TGTGCCAGCAGCTTAGCGTCGGCTAGCGGGAGAACAGATACGCAGTATTTT. This chain uses TRBV7-7 with TRBJ2-3, with TRBD2 identical over 10 bases. The CDR3 totals 17 residues. V was pared by 0 bases and J by 3 bases, with 6 bases of the junction left unmatched. Germline loops: CDR1 SSHAT, CDR2 FNYEAQ (reference sequence).

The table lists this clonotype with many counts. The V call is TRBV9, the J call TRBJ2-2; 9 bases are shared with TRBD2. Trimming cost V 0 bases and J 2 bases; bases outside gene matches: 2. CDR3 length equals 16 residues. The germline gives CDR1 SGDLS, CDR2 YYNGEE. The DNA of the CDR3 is TGTGCCAGCAGCGTAGTAGCGGGGGAAAACACCGGGGAGCTGTTTTTT. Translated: CASSVVAGENTGELFF.

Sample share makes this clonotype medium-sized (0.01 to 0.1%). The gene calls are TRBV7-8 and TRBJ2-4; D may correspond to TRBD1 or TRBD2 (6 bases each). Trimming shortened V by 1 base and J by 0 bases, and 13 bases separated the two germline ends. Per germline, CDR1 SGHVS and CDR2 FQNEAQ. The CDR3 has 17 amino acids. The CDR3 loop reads CASSLVGGLVAKNIQYF. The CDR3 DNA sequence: TGTGCCAGCAGCTTAGTAGGGGGGTTGGTAGCCAAAAACATTCAGTACTTC. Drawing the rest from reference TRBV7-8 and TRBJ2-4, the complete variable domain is GAGVSQSPRYKVAKRGQDVALRCDPISGHVSLFWYQQALGQGPEFLTYFQNEAQLDKSGLPSDRFFAERPEGSVSTLKIQRTQQEDSAVYLCASSLVGGLVAKNIQYFGAGTRLSVL.

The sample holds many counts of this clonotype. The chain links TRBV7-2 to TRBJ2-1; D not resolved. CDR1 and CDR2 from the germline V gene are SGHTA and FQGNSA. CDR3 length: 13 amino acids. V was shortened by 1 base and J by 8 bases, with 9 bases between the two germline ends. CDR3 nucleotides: TGTGCCAGCAGCTTAGGGAGAGGCGATGAGCAGTTCTTC. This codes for CASSLGRGDEQFF.